What follows is one TCR beta chain and its context. This record comes from a study of T cell changes during pregnancy in multiple sclerosis. The CDR3 consists of 17 residues. The J segment lost 3 bases and the V segment lost 0 bases, leaving 5 bases of the junction unmatched. Looked up from germline, CDR1 is LNHNV and CDR2 is YYDKDF (reference sequence). The data were produced by immunoSEQ multiplex PCR, yet TCRdb's version contains in-frame clones alone and is incomplete. The table records 35,000 or so clones, 93% of them present only once. The sample here was CD4+ T cells from peripheral blood mononuclear cells, taken in the first trimester of pregnancy. This TCR was recovered from a female donor with multiple sclerosis, enrolled in a pregnancy study. This chain links TRBV15 with TRBJ2-3; 11 bases line up with TRBD2. The CDR3 DNA is TGTGCCACCAGCAGAGATCGGGCTAGCGGGGGGACAGATACGCAGTATTTT. Amino acids: CATSRDRASGGTDTQYF.